This TCR beta chain was captured by sequencing in a study of cytomegalovirus exposure and HLA in healthy donors. This clone was seen a single time. This CDR3 has 13 residues. V dropped 6 bases and J dropped 4; count of bases not matched to a gene: 5. CDR1 and CDR2 from the germline V gene are SGHVS and FNYEAQ. PCR involved 60 Vbeta and 13 Jbeta primers. The authors' processing: An analysis performed later counted 60 million to 90 million unique TCR beta chains (roughly 10 million of them shared). Sequencing used immunoSEQ multiplex PCR; TCRdb keeps in-frame clones, though not all of them. Clone size and the V and J calls come from that table; the DNA yielded D and trimming. The repertoire holds approximately 200,000 clones, with 70% to 75% as singletons.

The material sequenced was PBMCs. V usage is TRBV7-6 and J usage is TRBJ1-1; 7 nucleotides agree with TRBD1. This clonotype was obtained from a woman younger than 45 in good health and CMV-seropositive. CDR3 DNA sequence: TGTGCCAGCAGGCAAGACAGGGCCACTGAAGCTTTCTTT. Amino acid sequence: CASRQDRATEAFF.